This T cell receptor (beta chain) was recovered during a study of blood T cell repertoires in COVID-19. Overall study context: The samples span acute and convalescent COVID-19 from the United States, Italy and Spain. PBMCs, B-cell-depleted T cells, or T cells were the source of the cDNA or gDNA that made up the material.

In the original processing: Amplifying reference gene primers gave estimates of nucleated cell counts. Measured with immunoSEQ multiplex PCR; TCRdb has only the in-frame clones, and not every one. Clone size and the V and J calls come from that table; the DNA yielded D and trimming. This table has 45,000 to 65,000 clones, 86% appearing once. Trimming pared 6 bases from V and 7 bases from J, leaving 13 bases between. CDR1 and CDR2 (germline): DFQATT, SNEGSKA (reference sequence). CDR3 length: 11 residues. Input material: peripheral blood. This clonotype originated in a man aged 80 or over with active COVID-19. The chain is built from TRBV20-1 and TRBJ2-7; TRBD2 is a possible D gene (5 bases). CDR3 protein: CSASTRVEQYF. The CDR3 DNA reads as TGCAGTGCGAGCACTAGGGTGGAGCAGTACTTC.